Presented here are 5 T cell receptor beta chains from one specimen sequenced in a study of CD8 T cells in ankylosing spondylitis. MiXCR, applied by TCRdb to the 5' RACE reads, yields one record per CDR3 protein. The sample consists of roughly 39,000 distinct CDR3 sequences, roughly 2.5% of them appearing once. Sequencing input: blood, either unsorted or a sorted T cell fraction (not recorded which). The receptors come from a male donor with ankylosing spondylitis or in good health (not recorded which).

This clonotype was seen at least ten times. This chain links TRBV9 with TRBJ1-3, with a possible D match to TRBD1 (5 bases). Germline V CDR1 and CDR2: SGDLS, YYNGEE. This CDR3 has 19 residues. Trimming left V 3 bases short and J 2 bases short, with 24 bases between. CDR3 sequence: CASSATGRTFQRPGNTIYF. For the CDR3, the DNA is TGTGCCAGCAGCGCAACCGGCCGGACATTCCAACGACCTGGAAACACCATATATTTT.

Ten or more counts support this clonotype. The chain combines TRBV9 with TRBJ1-5; D is uncertain. V lost 4 bases to trimming and J lost 2 bases, with 13 bases between them. Germline CDR1 is SGDLS and CDR2 is YYNGEE. CDR3 length equals 15 residues. CDR3 loop: CASSRGGVGNQPQHF. Written as DNA, the CDR3 is TGTGCCAGCAGCCGCGGTGGGGTGGGCAATCAGCCCCAGCATTTT.

This clonotype was recorded at least ten times. V and J are TRBV9 and TRBJ2-5; no definite D call. CDR1 and CDR2 from the germline V gene are SGDLS and YYNGEE. The CDR3 spans 14 residues. V gave up 6 bases and J gave up 5 bases, with 17 bases separating them. The CDR3 loop reads CASTSGSPPETQYF. The DNA of the CDR3 is TGTGCCAGCACCTCCGGGTCCCCCCCGGAGACCCAGTACTTC.

This clonotype was found many times. The rearrangement joins TRBV9 to TRBJ2-7; D ambiguous. Trimming cost V 3 bases and J 5 bases, with 15 bases left between them. The germline gives CDR1 SGDLS, CDR2 YYNGEE. CDR3 length: 14 amino acids. DNA for the CDR3: TGTGCCAGCAGCGCAAATACAAGGCCGGACGAGCAGTACTTC. This gives the protein CASSANTRPDEQYF.

The sample holds many counts of this clonotype. The genes are TRBV9 and TRBJ2-1; the D gene is possibly TRBD2 (5 bases). This CDR3 spans 15 amino acids. V lost 0 bases to trimming and J lost 6 bases, with 13 bases between them. Germline V gene data show CDR1 as SGDLS and CDR2 as YYNGEE. Here the CDR3 reads CASSVDGGSSNEQFF. The CDR3 nucleotides read TGTGCCAGCAGCGTAGACGGTGGGAGTTCCAATGAGCAGTTCTTC.